This passage covers 25 T cell receptor beta chains from one sample sequenced in a study of blood T cell repertoires in COVID-19. Generated by immunoSEQ multiplex PCR, the TCRdb table keeps only in-frame clones and is missing some. This table holds roughly 98,000 clones, about 92% found once. The sample comprised peripheral blood. The receptors come from a woman aged 55-75 years with active COVID-19.

The genes are TRBV2 and TRBJ1-5; D gene unclear. CDR1 SNHLY and CDR2 FYNNEI come from the germline V gene. The CDR3 sequence is 15 residues long. V lost 5 bases, J lost 0 bases, and 11 bases lay in between. CDR3 DNA sequence: TGTGCCAGCAGTACCAGTTTCCTTAGCAATCAGCCCCAGCATTTT. It encodes CASSTSFLSNQPQHF.

The rearrangement joins TRBV28 to TRBJ1-3; possible D gene TRBD1, 6 bases. Per germline, CDR1 MDHEN and CDR2 SYDVKM. V lost 6 bases and J lost 0, with 21 bases in between. The CDR3 is made up of 18 amino acids. DNA for the CDR3: TGTGCCAGCAGCTACAAGCTAGGGGGGGGGAGCTCTGGAAACACCATATATTTT. Its protein is CASSYKLGGGSSGNTIYF.

The CDR3: CASNDRTSGNTIYF. CDR3 coding DNA: TGTGCCAGTAATGACAGAACCTCTGGAAACACCATATATTTT. This chain links TRBV19 with TRBJ1-3, with a tentative D call TRBD1 (5 bases). The CDR3 consists of 14 residues. In germline, CDR1 is LNHDA, CDR2 SQIVND (reference sequence). The V end was cut by 7 bases, the J end by 0 bases, with 10 bases between.

The chain couples TRBV10-3 to TRBJ1-2, with D unclear. Trimming removed 0 bases at V and 0 bases at J, with 14 bases between. The germline CDR1 and CDR2 sequences are ENHRY and SYGVKD. This CDR3 is built from 17 residues. The CDR3 protein is CAISESTLRVTNYGYTF. CDR3 DNA sequence: TGTGCCATCAGTGAGTCGACTCTGAGGGTTACTAACTATGGCTACACCTTC.

The CDR3 region is CASSLVQNTEAFF. The DNA of the CDR3 is TGTGCCAGCAGTTTAGTCCAAAACACTGAAGCTTTCTTT. The chain joins TRBV12-3 or TRBV12-4 to TRBJ1-1; D remains ambiguous. This CDR3 contains 13 residues. V lost 1 base and J 2 bases, leaving 5 bases between the germline ends.

The chain is built from TRBV6-5 and TRBJ2-1, with D possibly matching TRBD1 (6 bases). There are 15 residues in the CDR3. V was trimmed by 4 bases and J by 7 bases, leaving 17 bases between them. Per germline, CDR1 MNHEY and CDR2 SVGAGI. The CDR3 spells CASSSRDNQRNEQFF. The CDR3 DNA is TGTGCCAGCAGTTCCCGGGACAACCAAAGAAATGAGCAGTTCTTC.

This sequence joins TRBV5-6 and TRBJ2-1; TRBD2 matches 8 bases. CDR1 and CDR2 (germline): SGHDT, YYEEEE. The CDR3 extends over 15 amino acids. J lost 1 base, V lost 4 bases, and 4 bases had no gene match. The CDR3 bases are TGTGCCAGCAGCCCGGGAGGGGGATCCTACAATGAGCAGTTCTTC. Its translation is CASSPGGGSYNEQFF. Based on the CDR3 plus reference TRBV5-6 and TRBJ2-1, the full variable domain is DAGVTQSPTHLIKTRGQQVTLRCSPKSGHDTVSWYQQALGQGPQFIFQYYEEEERQRGNFPDRFSGHQFPNYSSELNVNALLLGDSALYLCASSPGGGSYNEQFFGPGTRLTVL.

This clone came up once. The chain has TRBV2 and TRBJ2-3; maybe TRBD2 (6 bases). Deletions cut 5 bases from V and 0 bases from J, with 9 bases between. In germline, CDR1 is SNHLY, CDR2 FYNNEI. The CDR3 totals 14 residues. The CDR3 is CASSPGLSTDTQYF. In DNA form, the CDR3 reads TGTGCCAGCAGTCCGGGACTGAGCACAGATACGCAGTATTTT. The full variable domain, its missing parts supplied by reference TRBV2 and TRBJ2-3, is EPEVTQTPSHQVTQMGQEVILRCVPISNHLYFYWYRQILGQKVEFLVSFYNNEISEKSEIFDDQFSVERPDGSNFTLKIRSTKLEDSAMYFCASSPGLSTDTQYFGPGTRLTVL.

The J gene is TRBJ2-5, the V gene TRBV11-2; the D gene is possibly TRBD2 (6 bases). V was pared by 4 bases and J by 3 bases, with 9 bases between. The CDR3 runs 13 residues. CDR1 SGHAT and CDR2 FQNNGV come from the germline V gene. CDR3 protein: CASSSGLKETQYF. CDR3 sequence (DNA): TGTGCCAGCAGCTCGGGACTTAAAGAGACCCAGTACTTC.

With regard to this clone: The junction and the germline gene differ at one end; a read error may be behind it. CDR3 residues: CARSVQGSSGNTIYF. CDR3 DNA sequence: TGTGCCCGGAGTGTGCAGGGGAGCTCTGGAAACACCATATATTTT. J is TRBJ1-3 and V is TRBV30; D possibly corresponds to TRBD1 (6 bases). This CDR3 contains 15 residues. Germline V CDR1 and CDR2: GTSNPN, SVGIG (reference sequence).

The chain joins TRBV11-2 to TRBJ1-2; 8 positions agree with TRBD1. Unmatched junction bases numbered 7, after V lost 1 base and J lost 3 bases. This CDR3 spans 16 amino acids. The germline gives CDR1 SGHAT, CDR2 FQNNGV. This CDR3 reads CASSLAGDRRHYGYTF. CDR3 nucleotides: TGTGCCAGCAGCTTAGCGGGGGACAGGCGACACTATGGCTACACCTTC.

The chain joins TRBV3-1 (or the pseudogene TRBV3-2) to TRBJ2-1; TRBD2 aligns across 7 bases. J lost 1 base, V lost 1 base, and 4 bases had no gene match. The CDR3 spans 16 residues. Germline CDR1 is LGHDT and CDR2 is YNNKEL (reference sequence). The CDR3 region has the DNA TGTGCCAGCAGCCAAGTTGGCGGGAGATCCTACAATGAGCAGTTCTTC. Its translation: CASSQVGGRSYNEQFF.

The chain employs TRBV9 and TRBJ2-7, with D possibly TRBD1 on 6 matching bases. Trimming took off 0 bases at V and 5 bases at J, with 12 bases between the two ends. This CDR3 has 14 amino acids. Germline CDR1 and CDR2: SGDLS and YYNGEE. CDR3 bases: TGTGCCAGCAGCGTAGCGGTGGGGGCCCACGAGCAGTACTTC. Translating it yields CASSVAVGAHEQYF. The whole variable domain, remainder taken from reference TRBV9 and TRBJ2-7, is DSGVTQTPKHLITATGQRVTLRCSPRSGDLSVYWYQQSLDQGLQFLIQYYNGEERAKGNILERFSAQQFPDLHSELNLSSLELGDSALYFCASSVAVGAHEQYFGPGTRLTVT.

This clone showed up just a few times. The chain has TRBV27 and TRBJ1-2; 9 bases agree with TRBD1. The ends lost 4 bases at V and 6 bases at J; junction bases unmatched: 3. Per germline, CDR1 MNHEY and CDR2 SMNVEV (reference sequence). The CDR3 consists of 13 residues. CDR3 DNA sequence: TGTGCCAGCAGTTCACAGGGGGCGAATGGCTACACCTTC. Translation gives CASSSQGANGYTF.

The V call is TRBV30, the J call TRBJ1-1; 9 positions match TRBD1. V shed 0 bases and J 8 bases; nucleotides not matched to a gene: 4. Germline CDR1 reads GTSNPN; CDR2 reads SVGIG (reference sequence). The CDR3 contains 13 residues. The CDR3 is CAWSVDRGAEAFF. DNA of the CDR3: TGTGCCTGGAGTGTGGACAGGGGAGCCGAAGCTTTCTTT.

The chain links TRBV7-9 to TRBJ1-6; 9 bases align to TRBD1. The CDR3 sequence is 15 residues long. The trim removed 4 bases at V and 7 bases at J, leaving 5 bases unmatched. Germline assignment: CDR1 SEHNR and CDR2 FQNEAQ (reference sequence). Here the CDR3 DNA reads TGTGCCAGCAGCTCTGGGACAGGGCAGAATTCACCCCTCCACTTT. Amino acids: CASSSGTGQNSPLHF.

This clone was picked up one time. V is TRBV3-1 (or the pseudogene TRBV3-2) and J is TRBJ2-2; possibly TRBD2 for D (5 bases). The CDR3 consists of 16 residues. The germline V gene has CDR1 LGHDT and CDR2 YNNKEL (reference sequence). The V and J ends lost 2 bases and 1 base respectively, with 11 bases between them. The CDR3 DNA sequence: TGTGCCAGCAGCCAACTTAGGACTGTGAACACCGGGGAGCTGTTTTTT. It encodes CASSQLRTVNTGELFF.

The V call is TRBV12-3 or TRBV12-4, the J call TRBJ1-2; D is undetermined. Deletions cut 3 bases from V and 7 bases from J, with 6 bases between. The CDR3 is 11 amino acids. CDR3 protein: CASSLSVGYTF. Written as DNA, the CDR3 is TGTGCCAGCAGTTTGTCAGTTGGCTACACCTTC.

The chain has TRBV19 and TRBJ1-5; tentatively, D is TRBD1 (6 bases). The CDR3 length is 15 residues. Deletions cut 1 base from V and 8 bases from J, with 15 bases between. Germline loops: CDR1 LNHDA, CDR2 SQIVND (reference sequence). The CDR3 nucleotides read TGTGCCAGTAGTATAGTGGAGGGGGGGGGAGAGCCCCAGCATTTT. Its translation: CASSIVEGGGEPQHF.

This clone was seen just once. The chain uses TRBV24-1 and TRBJ2-7; weak D call: TRBD2 (6 bases). The CDR3 sequence is 16 residues long. Germline CDR1 KGHDR, CDR2 SFDVKD. The V end was cut by 3 bases, the J end by 7 bases, with 21 bases between. The chain's CDR3 is CATSDPGGTGIQEQYF. In DNA, the CDR3 is TGTGCCACCAGTGATCCCGGCGGGACGGGGATTCAGGAGCAGTACTTC.

The chain has TRBV18 and TRBJ1-5; possible D gene TRBD1, 5 bases. This CDR3 spans 15 amino acids. The ends were cut back, 2 bases at V and 0 bases at J, with 8 bases in the middle. Germline V CDR1 and CDR2: KGHSH, LQKENI. Written as DNA, the CDR3 is TGTGCCAGCTCACCAGACAGCTATAGCAATCAGCCCCAGCATTTT. Translating gives CASSPDSYSNQPQHF.

J is TRBJ1-5 and V is TRBV7-2, with D possibly TRBD1 on 5 matching bases. Germline CDR1 is SGHTA and CDR2 is FQGNSA. The CDR3 has 16 amino acids. Trimming shortened V by 5 bases and J by 3 bases, and 17 bases separated the two germline ends. CDR3 in amino acids: CASSPEGRIYNQPQHF. The CDR3 DNA sequence: TGTGCCAGCAGCCCGGAGGGGAGGATTTACAATCAGCCCCAGCATTTT.

Here the CDR3 DNA reads TGCAGTGCTAGTAGCGGGGTAATCAATGAGCAGTTCTTC. Translating gives CSASSGVINEQFF. The rearrangement links TRBV20-1 to TRBJ2-1; TRBD2 aligns across 8 bases. Germline CDR1 reads DFQATT; CDR2 reads SNEGSKA (reference sequence). The CDR3 spans 13 residues. The ends lost 3 bases at V and 6 bases at J; junction bases unmatched: 4.

The rearrangement links TRBV7-8 to TRBJ2-5, with no clear D. The CDR3 contains 11 residues. From germline, CDR1 is SGHVS and CDR2 FQNEAQ. V shed 5 bases and J shed 5 bases, with 6 bases lying between them. The CDR3 DNA sequence: TGTGCCAGCAGCCCCGGGGAGACCCAGTACTTC. This gives the protein CASSPGETQYF.

V is TRBV19 and J is TRBJ2-5, with D possibly TRBD2 on 6 matching bases. The V end lost 3 bases, the J end lost 9 bases, and 20 bases lay between the germline ends. The CDR3 sequence is 15 residues long. Germline V CDR1 and CDR2: LNHDA, SQIVND (reference sequence). The DNA of the CDR3 is TGTGCCAGTAGTATGGTTGGGGCAGGGTTAGCGGCCCAGTACTTC. It is translated as CASSMVGAGLAAQYF.